This section outlines one T cell receptor (beta chain) sequence together with its context. V gave up 3 bases and J gave up 4 bases, with 7 bases separating them. The CDR3 is made up of 13 amino acids. Germline-derived CDR1 and CDR2 are LGHNA and YNFKEQ. These data are taken from a study of blood T cells in healthy people across ages. Using a J-beta primer mix together with a sample-barcoded 5' primer, a second PCR was run for roughly 6 to 11 cycles. The authors tagged each cDNA molecule using a template-switch adaptor with 12 random nucleotides. TCRdb passed the 5' RACE reads through MiXCR, listing each CDR3 protein once. The table records approximately 780,000 distinct CDR3 sequences, roughly 26% of them present only once. This sample was also put to use in a study of T cells of mothers and their children. As that study records: Mothers and children who were related shared slightly more overlap than unrelated pairs, but not significantly more.

The receptor's source is a boy aged 10-17 years in good health. The sequenced sample was blood. The chain joins TRBV4-2 to TRBJ1-5; D remains unclear. The DNA for the CDR3 is TGTGCCAGCAGCCAGACGGAGAATCAGCCCCAGCATTTT. Protein sequence: CASSQTENQPQHF.